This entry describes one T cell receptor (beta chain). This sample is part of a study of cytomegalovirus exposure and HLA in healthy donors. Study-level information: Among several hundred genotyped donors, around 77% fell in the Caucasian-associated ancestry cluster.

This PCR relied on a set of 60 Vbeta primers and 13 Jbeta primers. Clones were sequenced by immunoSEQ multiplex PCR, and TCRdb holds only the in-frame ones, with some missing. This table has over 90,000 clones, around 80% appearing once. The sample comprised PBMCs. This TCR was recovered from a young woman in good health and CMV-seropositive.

The CDR3 loop reads CASSLRRRNEKLFF. Here the CDR3 DNA reads TGTGCCAGTAGCCTGAGGAGACGTAATGAAAAACTGTTTTTT. The chain is built from TRBV6-5 and TRBJ1-4; no firm D call. Trimming removed 9 bases from V and 4 bases from J, with 15 bases in between. This CDR3 has 14 amino acids. Germline V gene data show CDR1 as MNHEY and CDR2 as SVGAGI.